Each of the 31 T cell receptor beta chains below was sequenced from the same sample in a study of tumor-infiltrating lymphocytes in oesophageal squamous cell carcinoma. TCRdb independently ran MiXCR on the PCR reads; one entry per CDR3 protein. Of about 20,000 distinct CDR3 sequences in the sample, roughly two fifths were seen once. Material for sequencing was normal esophageal tissue next to the tumor. Receptors were obtained from a female donor with esophageal squamous cell carcinoma.

In this sample, this clonotype turned up many times. The chain combines TRBV5-4 with TRBJ2-3, with 9 bases identical to TRBD2. The junction had 6 bases not matched to a gene; V was cut back by 4 bases and J by 6 bases. The CDR3 is 14 amino acids. Germline CDR1 SGHNT, CDR2 YYREEE (reference sequence). In DNA, the CDR3 is TGTGCCAGCAGCCCCAGCGGGGGGCAGGATACGCAGTATTTT. Protein sequence: CASSPSGGQDTQYF.

The V gene is TRBV6-6, the J gene TRBJ2-5; D possibly corresponds to TRBD1 (5 bases). The J call may be wrong; the DNA end is better matched by TRBJ1-2. The CDR3 length is 13 residues. Germline V lookup: CDR1 MNHNY, CDR2 SVGAGI (reference sequence). The CDR3 region has the DNA TGTGCCAGCAGCCGCGGGACCGAGTATAGCTACACCTTC. As protein: CASSRGTEYSYTF.

The chain carries TRBV28 and TRBJ1-4; D remains ambiguous. CDR1 and CDR2 from the germline V gene are MDHEN and SYDVKM. Trimming pared 4 bases from V and 7 bases from J, leaving 13 bases between. CDR3 length equals 14 residues. In nucleotides, the CDR3 is TGTGCCAGCAGTTCCGGAGGAAGGAGTGAAAAACTGTTTTTT. Translating gives CASSSGGRSEKLFF.

Judged by abundance, this clonotype is medium-sized. The CDR3 coding sequence is TGTGCCAGCAGCGCCCAACAGTACTACTCCTCTGGGGCCAACGTCCTGACTTTC. Its translation: CASSAQQYYSSGANVLTF. The chain has TRBV7-9 and TRBJ2-6, with D hard to call. This CDR3 contains 18 residues. V was shortened by 5 bases and J by 0 bases, with 17 bases between the two germline ends. CDR1 is SEHNR, CDR2 FQNEAQ, per germline (reference sequence).

This clonotype was observed a few times. The chain has TRBV10-3 and TRBJ2-1, with D perhaps TRBD2 (6 bases). The CDR3 sequence is 17 residues long. Between the trimmed V and J ends, which lost 4 bases and 0 bases, there was a span of 16 bases. The germline V gene encodes CDR1 ENHRY and CDR2 SYGVKD. This CDR3 is CAISGTLAPSSYNEQFF. CDR3 in DNA: TGTGCCATCAGTGGTACTCTAGCGCCGAGCTCCTACAATGAGCAGTTCTTC.

The chain recombines TRBV7-3 with TRBJ2-2; a weak D match, TRBD1 (5 bases). Germline CDR1 SGHTA, CDR2 FQGTGA. There are 15 residues in the CDR3. V lost 5 bases to trimming and J lost 4 bases, with 14 bases between them. This CDR3 reads CASSPSRVATGELFF. DNA for the CDR3: TGTGCCAGCAGCCCATCCAGGGTAGCCACCGGGGAGCTGTTTTTT.

This clonotype was found many times. Since a much larger clone is just one base distant, this may be a read error. V is TRBV6-1 and J is TRBJ2-5; 8 nucleotides line up with TRBD2. The CDR3 is 15 residues long. Germline V lookup: CDR1 MNHNS, CDR2 SASEGT. V lost 8 bases to trimming and J lost 11 bases; unmatched junction nucleotides: 19. Here the CDR3 DNA reads TGTGCCAGCCGCCTGACTAGCGTATCATACAATGAGCAGTACTTC. Its protein is CASRLTSVSYNEQYF.

This clonotype has just a few counts. The chain's CDR3 is CANTGLAGADTQYF. CDR3 sequence (DNA): TGTGCCAATACGGGACTAGCGGGAGCAGATACGCAGTATTTT. V is TRBV7-3 and J is TRBJ2-3; 14 bases fit TRBD2. Per the germline V gene, CDR1 is SGHTA and CDR2 is FQGTGA. This CDR3 comprises 14 residues. The V segment lost 10 bases and the J segment 4 bases; nucleotides outside the gene matches: 4.

This clonotype turned up a few times. V and J are TRBV5-6 and TRBJ2-6; a possible D gene is TRBD2 (5 bases). The germline V and J ends were trimmed by 3 bases and 3 bases, with 10 bases remaining between them. The CDR3 totals 15 residues. Germline loops: CDR1 SGHDT, CDR2 YYEEEE. CDR3 in amino acids: CASSSRVVGANVLTF. CDR3 coding DNA: TGTGCCAGCAGCTCGCGGGTGGTTGGGGCCAACGTCCTGACTTTC.

This clonotype was detected ten times or more. The gene calls are TRBV11-3 and TRBJ2-1, with 10 bases identical to TRBD2. From germline, CDR1 is SGHNT and CDR2 YENEEA. The CDR3 has 16 amino acids. With V trimmed by 4 bases and J by 7 bases, 10 bases remained unmatched. The CDR3 protein is CASSSRLSGGANEQFF. The CDR3 bases are TGTGCCAGCAGCTCCCGACTGAGCGGGGGGGCAAATGAGCAGTTCTTC.

This clonotype is medium-sized within its sample. This rearrangement joins TRBV12-3 or TRBV12-4 to TRBJ1-1, with no clear D. The V gene lost 3 bases and the J gene lost 4 bases, with 12 bases spanning the gap. This CDR3 spans 14 amino acids. The chain's CDR3 is CASSFLDKGTEAFF. CDR3 bases: TGTGCCAGCAGTTTCCTTGACAAGGGCACTGAAGCTTTCTTT.

The table lists this clonotype with many counts. The chain couples TRBV27 to TRBJ1-6, with a possible D match to TRBD1 (5 bases). Germline V lookup: CDR1 MNHEY, CDR2 SMNVEV (reference sequence). This CDR3 comprises 17 residues. The V and J ends lost 5 bases and 0 bases respectively, with 14 bases between them. Here the CDR3 DNA reads TGTGCCAGCAGTCGGGACCGAAGTAGCTCCTATAATTCACCCCTCCACTTT. Translating gives CASSRDRSSSYNSPLHF.

The sample holds many counts of this clonotype. A much larger clone differs from this one at a single base, so this may be a read error. This rearrangement joins TRBV11-2 to TRBJ2-1; 13 bases line up with TRBD2. The closer fit of TRBJ2-7 to the DNA end suggests the J call may be wrong. The CDR3 extends over 19 amino acids. Germline V gene sequence: CDR1 SGHAT, CDR2 FQNNGV. The CDR3 nucleotides are TGTGCCAGCAGCTTAGACGCCGGGACTAGCGGGAAGGGGGGCAATGAGCAGTACTTC. It specifies CASSLDAGTSGKGGNEQYF.

This clonotype was counted ten times or more. V gene TRBV5-5 combines with J gene TRBJ2-5; D not certain. This CDR3 has 14 amino acids. CDR1 is SGHKS and CDR2 is YYEKEE in the germline V gene (reference sequence). V was trimmed by 3 bases and J by 6 bases, leaving 15 bases between them. CDR3 nucleotide sequence: TGTGCCAGCAGCTCGACGTGGGGTTTAAAGACCCAGTACTTC. It yields the protein CASSSTWGLKTQYF.

This clonotype was seen repeatedly, ten times or more. This chain links TRBV6-1 with TRBJ2-7, with unresolved D. CDR3 size: 14 residues. The germline V gene encodes CDR1 MNHNS and CDR2 SASEGT. Trimming left V 7 bases short and J 3 bases short, with 16 bases between. The CDR3 bases are TGTGCCAGCACCCACGGGCTTGGGGACTACGAGCAGTACTTC. This translates into CASTHGLGDYEQYF.

V and J are TRBV12-3 or TRBV12-4 and TRBJ2-3, with 8 bases that match TRBD1. The J call may not be correct, given that the DNA end is closer to TRBJ2-5. The CDR3 is made up of 17 amino acids. The DNA of the CDR3 is TGTGCCAGCAGTTTATGGACAGGGTACGGTTCACAAGAGACCCAGTACTTC. Translated, it gives CASSLWTGYGSQETQYF.

Many counts were recorded for this clonotype. The chain links TRBV28 to TRBJ2-1, with D unresolved. V lost 4 bases to trimming and J lost 6 bases, with 10 bases between them. The CDR3 covers 13 residues. The germline V gene encodes CDR1 MDHEN and CDR2 SYDVKM. The CDR3 DNA sequence: TGTGCCAGCAGTTCCCCCCCGCGCAATGAGCAGTTCTTC. It is translated as CASSSPPRNEQFF.

This chain connects TRBV27 to TRBJ2-6; D is unresolved. Judging by the DNA end, TRBJ1-6 fits better; the J call may be wrong. Germline V lookup: CDR1 MNHEY, CDR2 SMNVEV (reference sequence). The CDR3 spans 14 residues. The DNA for the CDR3 is TGTGCCAGCAGAGTGGGCTTCCACAATTCACCCCTCCACTTT. This encodes CASRVGFHNSPLHF.

This clonotype was counted once. The DNA is left out, because the CDR3 cannot be placed on it with certainty; the CDR3 is given as TCRdb lists it. This chain joins TRBV7-2 and TRBJ2-3; TRBD1, the table's D call, was not compared with the DNA. The CDR3 spans 22 residues, counting both ends. Germline lookup yields CDR1 SGHTA and CDR2 FQGNSA. The CDR3 loop is CASSRDRVNEQFFGSGTYEQYF.

The table lists this clonotype with many counts. The V call is TRBV12-3 or TRBV12-4, the J call TRBJ1-1; D remains ambiguous. The V and J ends lost 6 bases and 1 base respectively, with 6 bases between them. The CDR3 spans 12 residues. CDR3 nucleotide sequence: TGTGCCAGCAGCCCACAGAACACTGAAGCTTTCTTT. This gives the protein CASSPQNTEAFF.

This clonotype appeared a few times. The gene calls are TRBV7-2 and TRBJ2-1; the D is unclear. The CDR3 is 14 amino acids. V was clipped by 1 base and J by 5 bases, with 9 bases between them. Germline assignment: CDR1 SGHTA and CDR2 FQGNSA. The CDR3 coding sequence is TGTGCCAGCAGCTTAGATAGCAGCAACAATGAGCAGTTCTTC. The encoded protein is CASSLDSSNNEQFF.

The DNA of the CDR3 is TGTGCCAGCAGTCCGGGCGGAAGCGGGAGCAGGGAGACCCAGTACTTC. This gives the protein CASSPGGSGSRETQYF. This chain joins TRBV28 and TRBJ2-5; 8 positions agree with TRBD2. In germline, CDR1 is MDHEN, CDR2 SYDVKM. The CDR3 runs 16 residues. V lost 5 bases to trimming and J lost 5 bases; unmatched junction nucleotides: 13.

This chain links TRBV7-3 with TRBJ2-7, with 7 positions matching TRBD1. The CDR3 runs 13 residues. Germline V gene lookup returns CDR1 SGHTA and CDR2 FQGTGA. Trimming at V came to 4 bases and at J to 5 bases, leaving 5 bases not matched to a gene. The CDR3 sequence: CASSSYRGDEQYF. Written as DNA, the CDR3 is TGTGCCAGCAGCTCGTACAGGGGCGACGAGCAGTACTTC. Full variable domain (outside the CDR3, taken from reference TRBV7-3 and TRBJ2-7): GAGVSQTPSNKVTEKGKYVELRCDPISGHTALYWYRQSLGQGPEFLIYFQGTGAADDSGLPNDRFFAVRPEGSVSTLKIQRTERGDSAVYLCASSSYRGDEQYFGPGTRLTVT.

This clonotype was counted ten times or more. The chain couples TRBV5-1 to TRBJ1-1; a possible D gene is TRBD1 (6 bases). The V end was cut by 2 bases, the J end by 7 bases, with 12 bases between. CDR3 length equals 13 residues. Germline CDR1 reads SGHRS; CDR2 reads YFSETQ. The CDR3 DNA sequence: TGCGCCAGCAGCTTTGTCCTAGGGGGTGAAGCTTTCTTT. Translating gives CASSFVLGGEAFF.

J is TRBJ1-2 and V is TRBV28; D gene ambiguous. V gave up 5 bases and J gave up 3 bases, with 13 bases separating them. The CDR3 has 14 amino acids. Germline V CDR1 and CDR2: MDHEN, SYDVKM. The CDR3 protein is CASSGLGRYYGYTF. CDR3 nucleotide sequence: TGTGCCAGCAGTGGCCTCGGACGGTACTATGGCTACACCTTC.

In this sample, this clonotype turned up a few times. The chain uses TRBV7-3 and TRBJ2-1; the match to TRBD2 covers 9 bases. CDR1 and CDR2 (germline): SGHTA, FQGTGA. This CDR3 region has 15 residues. Trimming cost V 5 bases and J 10 bases; bases outside gene matches: 12. The CDR3, as DNA: TGTGCCAGCAGCCCCTCTAGCGGGGCTCAGGGCGAGCAGTTCTTC. Translating it yields CASSPSSGAQGEQFF.

This clonotype is judged medium-sized. V usage is TRBV12-3 or TRBV12-4 and J usage is TRBJ2-7; 8 bases map to TRBD2. Trimming took 2 bases from V and 0 from J; bases not matched to a gene: 15. The CDR3 has 19 residues. CDR3 loop: CASSLRGTGLAGFSYEQYF. The CDR3 coding sequence is TGTGCCAGCAGTTTAAGGGGCACGGGCCTAGCGGGTTTCTCCTACGAGCAGTACTTC.

Relative to its sample, this clonotype is medium-sized (0.01 to 0.1%). This may be a read error: a much more frequent sequence differs by one nucleotide. For the CDR3, the DNA is TGTGCCAGCAGTTTAAAGGGAGGATACAATGAGCAGTACTTC. Translating gives CASSLKGGYNEQYF. This chain uses TRBV27 with TRBJ2-7; maybe TRBD2 (6 bases). Germline V gene data show CDR1 as MNHEY and CDR2 as SMNVEV (reference sequence). The CDR3 contains 14 residues. The ends were cut back, 2 bases at V and 7 bases at J, with 15 bases in the middle.

J is TRBJ2-3 and V is TRBV6-6; D might be TRBD2 (5 bases). CDR1 is MNHNY and CDR2 is SVGAGI in the germline V gene (reference sequence). Trimming cost V 7 bases and J 2 bases, with 13 bases left between them. This CDR3 has 14 residues. CDR3 sequence (DNA): TGTGCCAGCACAGTAGCGAGTTACACAGATACGCAGTATTTT. It is translated as CASTVASYTDTQYF.

The sample holds one count of this clonotype. Because the CDR3 is missing its conserved closing phenylalanine or tryptophan, this is likely a read error. The limits of the CDR3 on the DNA are not certain, so only TCRdb's listed CDR3 is given. The genes are TRBV7-2 and TRBJ2-3; TRBD1 is the table's D call, not checked against the DNA. The CDR3 numbers 17 amino acids, ends counted. Germline CDR1 reads SGHTA; CDR2 reads FQGNSA. The CDR3: CASSFLPRGIHPSTLGT.

The chain employs TRBV6-5 and TRBJ2-1, with TRBD1 matching 7 bases. The better agreement between TRBJ2-5 and the DNA end casts doubt on the J call. From germline, CDR1 is MNHEY and CDR2 SVGAGI. This CDR3 is 15 amino acids long. CDR3: CASRANTGVAETQYF. The CDR3 DNA is TGTGCCAGCAGAGCGAATACAGGGGTGGCAGAGACCCAGTACTTC.